The next 11 T cell receptor beta chains were all read from a single sample in a study of blood T cell repertoires in COVID-19. Only in-frame clones appear in the TCRdb table, and some are missing; sequencing was by immunoSEQ multiplex PCR. The sample yields 270,000 or so clones, roughly 88% seen once. The material sequenced was PBMCs or T cells enriched from blood (not recorded which). These receptors were collected from a woman between 40 and 50 years old with acute COVID-19.

V and J are TRBV4-2 and TRBJ2-1; 9 nucleotides match TRBD1. The CDR3 is made up of 17 amino acids. Germline V gene lookup returns CDR1 LGHNA and CDR2 YNFKEQ. Losses at the gene ends were 0 bases for V and 8 bases for J; bases not matched to a gene: 11. This CDR3 reads CASSQDLKQGARDEQFF. The DNA of the CDR3 is TGTGCCAGCAGCCAAGATCTAAAACAGGGGGCGAGGGATGAGCAGTTCTTC.

A word on this clone: The junction departs from the called germline gene at one end, perhaps through a read error. V and J are TRBV7-7 and TRBJ1-5; D unclear. The CDR3 is 18 amino acids. The germline V gene has CDR1 SSHAT and CDR2 FNYEAQ (reference sequence). The CDR3 reads CASSLARAPRFSMEAQHF. For the CDR3, the DNA is TGTGCTAGCAGCTTAGCCCGCGCCCCAAGGTTTTCAATGGAGGCCCAGCATTTT.

This clone was observed a single time. The gene calls are TRBV7-9 and TRBJ2-2, with D possibly matching TRBD2 (5 bases). Trimming left V 5 bases short and J 8 bases short, with 9 bases between. This CDR3 contains 12 residues. Germline assignment: CDR1 SEHNR and CDR2 FQNEAQ (reference sequence). The CDR3 sequence: CASSDPGGELFF. The CDR3 nucleotides are TGTGCCAGCAGCGACCCGGGGGGGGAGCTGTTTTTT.

The chain is built from TRBV19 and TRBJ2-5, with D perhaps matching TRBD2 (5 bases). Trimming removed 1 base from V and 4 bases from J, with 13 bases in between. Germline V lookup: CDR1 LNHDA, CDR2 SQIVND (reference sequence). The length of the CDR3 is 15 residues. The CDR3 sequence: CASSIGGRGGETQYF. CDR3 bases: TGTGCCAGTAGTATAGGTGGGAGAGGTGGAGAGACCCAGTACTTC.

This chain uses TRBV11-2 with TRBJ1-2; TRBD1 aligns across 7 bases. V shed 0 bases and J 2 bases; nucleotides not matched to a gene: 6. This CDR3 spans 16 amino acids. Germline lookup yields CDR1 SGHAT and CDR2 FQNNGV. The chain's CDR3 is CASSLEGGRANYGYTF. Written as DNA, the CDR3 is TGTGCCAGCAGCTTAGAAGGGGGCAGGGCGAACTATGGCTACACCTTC.

This sequence joins TRBV4-1 and TRBJ2-1, with 7 nucleotides matching TRBD2. V shed 1 base and J 1 base; nucleotides not matched to a gene: 4. The CDR3 length is 16 residues. Germline values: CDR1 MGHRA, CDR2 YSYEKL. In nucleotides, the CDR3 is TGCGCCAGCAGCCAAGCGGCGGGGGTTTCCTACAATGAGCAGTTCTTC. Translating it yields CASSQAAGVSYNEQFF.

This CDR3 reads CASSLGQGAYEQYF. In DNA form, the CDR3 reads TGTGCCAGCAGCTTAGGGCAGGGGGCTTACGAGCAGTACTTC. The chain links TRBV7-8 to TRBJ2-7, with 8 bases identical to TRBD1. CDR1 SGHVS and CDR2 FQNEAQ come from the germline V gene. The CDR3 runs to 14 residues. The V gene end was trimmed by 1 base and the J gene end by 4 bases; junction bases not matched to a gene: 3.

This chain's CDR3 is CAWSPGVWEQYF. The CDR3, as DNA: TGTGCCTGGAGTCCAGGGGTTTGGGAGCAGTACTTC. The chain recombines TRBV30 with TRBJ2-7; a possible D gene is TRBD1 (6 bases). V lost 2 bases, J lost 7 bases, and 12 bases lay in between. This CDR3 contains 12 residues. Germline values: CDR1 GTSNPN, CDR2 SVGIG (reference sequence).

The chain has TRBV6-2 or TRBV6-3 and TRBJ2-1; no clear D gene. This CDR3 spans 14 amino acids. V was pared by 6 bases and J by 1 base, with 10 bases between. Germline CDR1 and CDR2: MNHEY and SVGEGT. The CDR3 coding sequence is TGTGCCAGCAGCCTGCAGGATTCCTACAATGAGCAGTTCTTC. This encodes CASSLQDSYNEQFF.

CDR3 nucleotide sequence: TGTGCCAGCAGCTTGGAGGAGAGCAATCAGCCCCAGCATTTT. Translation gives CASSLEESNQPQHF. The rearrangement uses TRBV7-9 and TRBJ1-5; D remains unclear. The CDR3 extends over 14 amino acids. Germline CDR1 and CDR2: SEHNR and FQNEAQ (reference sequence). Trimming took off 3 bases at V and 1 base at J, with 7 bases between the two ends. Drawing the rest from reference TRBV7-9 and TRBJ1-5, the complete variable domain is DTGVSQNPRHKITKRGQNVTFRCDPISEHNRLYWYRQTLGQGPEFLTYFQNEAQLEKSRLLSDRFSAERPKGSFSTLEIQRTEQGDSAMYLCASSLEESNQPQHFGDGTRLSIL.

The rearrangement joins TRBV11-3 to TRBJ1-4, with TRBD1 identical over 7 bases. The J segment lost 7 bases and the V segment lost 5 bases, leaving 7 bases of the junction unmatched. Germline CDR1 reads SGHNT; CDR2 reads YENEEA. The CDR3 spans 14 residues. CDR3 bases: TGTGCCAGCAGCGCCCGACAGGGAAGTGAAAAACTGTTTTTT. It encodes CASSARQGSEKLFF.